This TCR beta chain was sequenced during a study of memory CD4+ T cells and cytomegalovirus serostatus. Turning to the study itself: Of the healthy Belgian adults, fewer than 10 were CMV seropositive and 24 seronegative. Findings and caveats of the study: Each of 65 to 70 CMV-associated TCRbeta sequences occurred in one to five individuals. A US-trained random forest predicted CMV serostatus with median AUC around 0.9.

Single viable CD3+CD4+CD8-CD45RO+ cells were sorted as the memory CD4+ T cells. Donors' CMV status reflects serum IgG against pp150, pp28, p38, p52. This clone turned up a few times. The antigen remains unidentified. The table came from immunoSEQ multiplex PCR; TCRdb's copy has only in-frame clones and leaves some out. The sample consists of some 50,000 clones, 60% to 80% of them appearing once. The CDR3 runs 15 residues. The V end was cut by 4 bases, the J end by 5 bases, with 14 bases between. Germline values: CDR1 MGHDK, CDR2 SYGVNS. The sample comprised memory CD4+ T cells from blood. The gene calls are TRBV25-1 and TRBJ2-2, with D possibly called TRBD1 or TRBD2 (5 bases each). The clonotype was recovered from an adult in good health and CMV-seropositive. DNA for the CDR3: TGTGCCAGCAGTGGTGGTGAGGGGAGAACCGGGGAGCTGTTTTTT. Translation: CASSGGEGRTGELFF. The variable domain in full, with the rest retrieved from reference TRBV25-1 and TRBJ2-2, is EADIYQTPRYLVIGTGKKITLECSQTMGHDKMYWYQQDPGMELHLIHYSYGVNSTEKGDLSSESTVSRIRTEHFPLTLESARPSHTSQYLCASSGGEGRTGELFFGEGSRLTVL.